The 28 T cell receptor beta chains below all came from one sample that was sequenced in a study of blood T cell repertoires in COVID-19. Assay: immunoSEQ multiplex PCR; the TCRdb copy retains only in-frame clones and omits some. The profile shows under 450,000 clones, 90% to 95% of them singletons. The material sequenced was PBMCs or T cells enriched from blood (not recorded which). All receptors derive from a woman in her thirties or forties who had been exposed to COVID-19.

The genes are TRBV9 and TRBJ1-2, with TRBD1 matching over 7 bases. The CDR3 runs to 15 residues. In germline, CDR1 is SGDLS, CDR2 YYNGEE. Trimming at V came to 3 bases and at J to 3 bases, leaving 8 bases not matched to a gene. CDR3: CASSAADRTYYGYTF. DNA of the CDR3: TGTGCCAGCAGCGCCGCGGACAGGACTTACTATGGCTACACCTTC.

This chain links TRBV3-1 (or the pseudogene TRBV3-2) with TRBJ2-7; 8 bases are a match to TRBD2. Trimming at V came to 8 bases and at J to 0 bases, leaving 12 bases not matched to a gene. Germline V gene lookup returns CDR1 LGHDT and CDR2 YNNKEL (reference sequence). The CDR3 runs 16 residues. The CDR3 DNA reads TGTGCCAGCTCCCCTCCGAGGCGGGGGGACTCCTACGAGCAGTACTTC. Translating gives CASSPPRRGDSYEQYF.

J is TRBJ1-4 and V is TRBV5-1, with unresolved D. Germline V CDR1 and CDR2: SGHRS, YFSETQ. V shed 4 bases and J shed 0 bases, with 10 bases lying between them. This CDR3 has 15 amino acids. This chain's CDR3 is CASSPQRATNEKLFF. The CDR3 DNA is TGCGCCAGCAGCCCCCAGCGAGCAACTAATGAAAAACTGTTTTTT.

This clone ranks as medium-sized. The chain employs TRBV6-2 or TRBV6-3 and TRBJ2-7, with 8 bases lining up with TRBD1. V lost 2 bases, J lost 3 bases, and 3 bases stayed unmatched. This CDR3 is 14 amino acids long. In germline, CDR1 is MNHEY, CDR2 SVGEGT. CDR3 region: CASSYKTGGYEQYF. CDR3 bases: TGTGCCAGCAGTTACAAAACAGGGGGCTACGAGCAGTACTTC.

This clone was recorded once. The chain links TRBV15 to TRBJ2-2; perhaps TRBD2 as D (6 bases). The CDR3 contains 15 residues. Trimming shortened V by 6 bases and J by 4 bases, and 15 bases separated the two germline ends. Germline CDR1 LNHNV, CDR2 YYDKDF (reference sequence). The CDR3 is CATRAYGGSTGELFF. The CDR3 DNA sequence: TGTGCCACCAGGGCTTATGGGGGGTCCACCGGGGAGCTGTTTTTT.

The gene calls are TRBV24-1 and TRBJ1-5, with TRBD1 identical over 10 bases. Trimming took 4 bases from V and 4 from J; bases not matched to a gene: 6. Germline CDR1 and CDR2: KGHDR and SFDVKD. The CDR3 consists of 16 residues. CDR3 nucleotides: TGTGCCACCAGTGACCCCGGACAGGGGGGGAATCAGCCCCAGCATTTT. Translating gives CATSDPGQGGNQPQHF.

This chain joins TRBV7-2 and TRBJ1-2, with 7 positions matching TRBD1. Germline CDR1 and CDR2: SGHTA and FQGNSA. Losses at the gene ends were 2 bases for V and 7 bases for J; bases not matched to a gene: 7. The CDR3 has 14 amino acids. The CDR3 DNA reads TGTGCCAGCAGCTTACCTAGGGGGACAGCTGGCTACACCTTC. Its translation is CASSLPRGTAGYTF.

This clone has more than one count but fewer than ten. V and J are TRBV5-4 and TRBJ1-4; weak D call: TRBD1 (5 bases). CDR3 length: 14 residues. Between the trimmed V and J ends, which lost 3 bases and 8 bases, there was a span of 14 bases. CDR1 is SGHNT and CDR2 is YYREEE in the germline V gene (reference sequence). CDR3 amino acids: CASSSKAGNEKLFF. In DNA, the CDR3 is TGTGCCAGCAGCTCAAAGGCAGGGAACGAAAAACTGTTTTTT.

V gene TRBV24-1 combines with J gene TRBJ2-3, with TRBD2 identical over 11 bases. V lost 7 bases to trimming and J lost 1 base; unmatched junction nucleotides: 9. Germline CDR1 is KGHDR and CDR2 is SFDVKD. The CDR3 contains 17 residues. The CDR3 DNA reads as TGTGCCACCAGGGGGGCTAGCGGGAGGAGGGGCACAGATACGCAGTATTTT. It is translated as CATRGASGRRGTDTQYF.

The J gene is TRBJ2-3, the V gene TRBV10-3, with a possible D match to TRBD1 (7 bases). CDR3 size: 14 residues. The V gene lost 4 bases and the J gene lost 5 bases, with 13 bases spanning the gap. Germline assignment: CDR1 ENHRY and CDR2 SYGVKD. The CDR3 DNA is TGTGCCATCAGTGTCGGAGGGGGCCAAGATACGCAGTATTTT. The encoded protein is CAISVGGGQDTQYF.

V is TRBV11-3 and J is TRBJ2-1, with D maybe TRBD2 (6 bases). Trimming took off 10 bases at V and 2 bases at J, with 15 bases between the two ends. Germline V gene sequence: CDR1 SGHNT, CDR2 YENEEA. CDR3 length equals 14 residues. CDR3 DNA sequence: TGTGCCACCTCCCGGGAGTCAGCCTACAATGAGCAGTTCTTC. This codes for CATSRESAYNEQFF.

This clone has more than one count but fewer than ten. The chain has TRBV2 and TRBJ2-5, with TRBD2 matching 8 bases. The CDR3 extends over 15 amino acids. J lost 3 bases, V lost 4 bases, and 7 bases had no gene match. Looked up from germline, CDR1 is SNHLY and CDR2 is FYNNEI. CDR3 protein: CASSAIAGTKETQYF. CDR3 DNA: TGTGCCAGCAGTGCCATAGCGGGGACAAAAGAGACCCAGTACTTC.

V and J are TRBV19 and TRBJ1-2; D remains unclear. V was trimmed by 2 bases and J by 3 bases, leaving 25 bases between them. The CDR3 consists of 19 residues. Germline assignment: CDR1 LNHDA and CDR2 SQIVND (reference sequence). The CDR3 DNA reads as TGTGCCAGTAGTATACCCACCCACCGGGGTTCTGCGGCGTACTATGGCTACACCTTC. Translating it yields CASSIPTHRGSAAYYGYTF.

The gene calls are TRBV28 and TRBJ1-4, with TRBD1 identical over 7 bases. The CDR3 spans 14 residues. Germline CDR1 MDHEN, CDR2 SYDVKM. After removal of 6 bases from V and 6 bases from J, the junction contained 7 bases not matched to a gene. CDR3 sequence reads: CASSLTGVDEKLFF. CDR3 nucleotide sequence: TGTGCCAGCAGCCTTACAGGGGTGGATGAAAAACTGTTTTTT.

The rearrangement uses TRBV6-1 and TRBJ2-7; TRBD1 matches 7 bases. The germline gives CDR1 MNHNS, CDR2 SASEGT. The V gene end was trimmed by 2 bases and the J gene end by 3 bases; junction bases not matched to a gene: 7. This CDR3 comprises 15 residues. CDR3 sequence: CASSERDSVYYEQYF. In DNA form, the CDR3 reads TGTGCCAGCAGTGAACGGGACAGCGTCTACTACGAGCAGTACTTC.

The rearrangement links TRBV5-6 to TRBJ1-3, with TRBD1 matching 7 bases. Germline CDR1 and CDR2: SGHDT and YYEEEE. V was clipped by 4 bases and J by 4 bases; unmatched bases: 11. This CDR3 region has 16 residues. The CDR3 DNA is TGTGCCAGCAGCCAGATTACAGGGGCATCGGGAAACACCATATATTTT. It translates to CASSQITGASGNTIYF.

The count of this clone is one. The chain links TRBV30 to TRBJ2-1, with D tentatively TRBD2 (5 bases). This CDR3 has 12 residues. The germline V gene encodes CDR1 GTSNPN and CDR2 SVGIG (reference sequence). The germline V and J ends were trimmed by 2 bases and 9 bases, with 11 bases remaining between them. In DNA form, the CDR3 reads TGTGCCTGGAGTCACGGGAACAGTGAGCAGTTCTTC. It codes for CAWSHGNSEQFF.

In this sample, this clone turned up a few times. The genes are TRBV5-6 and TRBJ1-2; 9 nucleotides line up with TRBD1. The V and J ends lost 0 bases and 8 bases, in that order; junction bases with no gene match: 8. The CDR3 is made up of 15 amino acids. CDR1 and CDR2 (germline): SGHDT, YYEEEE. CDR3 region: CASSLGGQGRKGYTF. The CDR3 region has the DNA TGTGCCAGCAGCTTGGGGGGACAGGGAAGGAAGGGCTACACCTTC.

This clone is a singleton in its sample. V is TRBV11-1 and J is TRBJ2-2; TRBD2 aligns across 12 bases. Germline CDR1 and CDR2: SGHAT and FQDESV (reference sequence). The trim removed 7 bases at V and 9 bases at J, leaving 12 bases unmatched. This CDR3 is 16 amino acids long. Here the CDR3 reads CASTMTSGRGTRELFF. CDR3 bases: TGTGCCAGCACCATGACTAGCGGGAGAGGAACGAGGGAGCTGTTTTTT.

In DNA form, the CDR3 reads TGTGCCAGCAGCTTAGCAGCCGGGGGTGAAAAACTGTTTTTT. Its protein product is CASSLAAGGEKLFF. The V and J genes are TRBV7-9 and TRBJ1-4; D might be TRBD1 (5 bases). CDR1 SEHNR and CDR2 FQNEAQ come from the germline V gene (reference sequence). The V end was cut by 0 bases, the J end by 7 bases, with 9 bases between. There are 14 residues in the CDR3.

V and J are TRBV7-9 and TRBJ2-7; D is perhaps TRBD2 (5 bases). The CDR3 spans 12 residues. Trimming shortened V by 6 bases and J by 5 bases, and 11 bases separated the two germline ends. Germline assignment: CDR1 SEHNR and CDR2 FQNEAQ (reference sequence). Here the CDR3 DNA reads TGTGCCAGCAGATCTAGCATCCACGAGCAGTACTTC. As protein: CASRSSIHEQYF.

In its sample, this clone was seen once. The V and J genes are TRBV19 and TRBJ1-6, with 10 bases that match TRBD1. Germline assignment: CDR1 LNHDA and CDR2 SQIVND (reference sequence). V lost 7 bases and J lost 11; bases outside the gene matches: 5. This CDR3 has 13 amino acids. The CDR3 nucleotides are TGTGCCAGTACCCCGGGACAGGGGACACCCCTCCACTTT. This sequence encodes CASTPGQGTPLHF.

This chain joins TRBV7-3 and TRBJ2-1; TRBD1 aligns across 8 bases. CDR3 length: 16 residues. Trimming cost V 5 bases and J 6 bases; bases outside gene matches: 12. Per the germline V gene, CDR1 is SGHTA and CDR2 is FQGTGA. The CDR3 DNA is TGTGCCAGCAGCAAACTTTCCGGACAGGGTTCCAATGAGCAGTTCTTC. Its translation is CASSKLSGQGSNEQFF. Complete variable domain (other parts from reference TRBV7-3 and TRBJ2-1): GAGVSQTPSNKVTEKGKYVELRCDPISGHTALYWYRQSLGQGPEFLIYFQGTGAADDSGLPNDRFFAVRPEGSVSTLKIQRTERGDSAVYLCASSKLSGQGSNEQFFGPGTRLTVL.

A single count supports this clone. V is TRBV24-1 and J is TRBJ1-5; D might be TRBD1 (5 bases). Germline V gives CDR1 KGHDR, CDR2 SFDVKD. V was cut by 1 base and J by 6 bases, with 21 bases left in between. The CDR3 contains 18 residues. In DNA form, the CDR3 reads TGTGCCACCAGTGATTTCTTGACCAGGGCAACCTGGGGTCAGCCCCAGCATTTT. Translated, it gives CATSDFLTRATWGQPQHF.

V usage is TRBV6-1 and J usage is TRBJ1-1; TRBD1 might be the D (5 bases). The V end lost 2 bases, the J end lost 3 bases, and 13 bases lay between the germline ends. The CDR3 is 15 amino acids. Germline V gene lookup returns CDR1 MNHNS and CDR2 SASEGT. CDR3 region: CASSEFRGGDTEAFF. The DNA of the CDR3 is TGTGCCAGCAGTGAATTCCGCGGAGGGGACACTGAAGCTTTCTTT.

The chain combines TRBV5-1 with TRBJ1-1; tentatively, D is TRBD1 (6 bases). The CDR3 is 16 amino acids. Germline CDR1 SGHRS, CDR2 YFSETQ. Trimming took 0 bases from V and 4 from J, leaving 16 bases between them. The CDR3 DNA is TGCGCCAGCAGCTTGGTTACAGGGTTCGCCGTCACTGAAGCTTTCTTT. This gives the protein CASSLVTGFAVTEAFF.

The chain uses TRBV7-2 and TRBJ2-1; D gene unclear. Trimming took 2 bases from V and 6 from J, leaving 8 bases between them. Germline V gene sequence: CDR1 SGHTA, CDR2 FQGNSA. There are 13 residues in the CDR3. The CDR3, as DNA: TGTGCCAGCAGCTTACAGTTTGGCAATGAGCAGTTCTTC. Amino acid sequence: CASSLQFGNEQFF. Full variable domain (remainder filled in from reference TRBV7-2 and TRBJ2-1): GAGVSQSPSNKVTEKGKDVELRCDPISGHTALYWYRQSLGQGLEFLIYFQGNSAPDKSGLPSDRFSAERTGGSVSTLTIQRTQQEDSAVYLCASSLQFGNEQFFGPGTRLTVL.

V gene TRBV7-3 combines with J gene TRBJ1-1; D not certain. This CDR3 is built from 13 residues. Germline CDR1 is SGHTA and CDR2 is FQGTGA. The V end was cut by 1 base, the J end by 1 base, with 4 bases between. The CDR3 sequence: CASSLNGNTEAFF. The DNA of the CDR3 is TGTGCCAGCAGCTTAAACGGGAACACTGAAGCTTTCTTT. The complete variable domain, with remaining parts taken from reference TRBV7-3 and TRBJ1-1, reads GAGVSQTPSNKVTEKGKYVELRCDPISGHTALYWYRQSLGQGPEFLIYFQGTGAADDSGLPNDRFFAVRPEGSVSTLKIQRTERGDSAVYLCASSLNGNTEAFFGQGTRLTVV.